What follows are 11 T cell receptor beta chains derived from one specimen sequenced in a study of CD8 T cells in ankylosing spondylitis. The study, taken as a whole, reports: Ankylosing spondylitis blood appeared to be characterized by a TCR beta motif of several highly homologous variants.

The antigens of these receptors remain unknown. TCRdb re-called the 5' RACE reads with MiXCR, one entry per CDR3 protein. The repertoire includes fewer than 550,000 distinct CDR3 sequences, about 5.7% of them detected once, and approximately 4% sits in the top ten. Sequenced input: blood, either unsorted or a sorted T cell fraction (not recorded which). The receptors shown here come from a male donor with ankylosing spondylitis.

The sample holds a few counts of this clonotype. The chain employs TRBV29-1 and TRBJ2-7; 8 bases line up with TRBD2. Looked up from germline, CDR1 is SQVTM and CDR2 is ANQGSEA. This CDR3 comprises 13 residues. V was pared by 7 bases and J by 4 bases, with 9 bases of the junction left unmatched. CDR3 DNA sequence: TGCAGCGCACACGCAGGCGGGGGGTACGAGCAGTACTTC. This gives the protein CSAHAGGGYEQYF.

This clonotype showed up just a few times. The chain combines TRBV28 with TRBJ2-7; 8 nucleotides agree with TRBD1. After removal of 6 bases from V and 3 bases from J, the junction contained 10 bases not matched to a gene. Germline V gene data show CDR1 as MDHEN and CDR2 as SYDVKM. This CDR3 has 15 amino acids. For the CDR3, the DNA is TGTGCCAGCAGACTCGAGGACAGGGAAGTCTACGAGCAGTACTTC. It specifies CASRLEDREVYEQYF.

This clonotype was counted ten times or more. In DNA form, the CDR3 reads TGTGCCAGCAGCATGGAGGGCGGGAGAAGGTACGAGCAGTACTTC. This translates into CASSMEGGRRYEQYF. V usage is TRBV7-8 and J usage is TRBJ2-7; 7 nucleotides agree with TRBD2. The CDR3 loop spans 15 amino acids. The J segment lost 4 bases and the V segment lost 5 bases, leaving 11 bases of the junction unmatched. Germline V lookup: CDR1 SGHVS, CDR2 FQNEAQ.

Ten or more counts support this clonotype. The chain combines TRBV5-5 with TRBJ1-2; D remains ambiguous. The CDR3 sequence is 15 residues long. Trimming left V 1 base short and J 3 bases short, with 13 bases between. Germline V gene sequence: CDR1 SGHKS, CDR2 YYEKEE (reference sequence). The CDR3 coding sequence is TGTGCCAGCAGCTTGTCCTTACCTCGGGACTATGGCTACACCTTC. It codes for CASSLSLPRDYGYTF.

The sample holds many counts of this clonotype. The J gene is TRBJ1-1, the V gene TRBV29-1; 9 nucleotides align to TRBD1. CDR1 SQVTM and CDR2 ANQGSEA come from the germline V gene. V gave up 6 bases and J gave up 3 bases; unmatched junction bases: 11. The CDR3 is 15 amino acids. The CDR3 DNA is TGCAGCGTATTGGACAGGGGTAAGGTGGACACTGAAGCTTTCTTT. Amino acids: CSVLDRGKVDTEAFF.

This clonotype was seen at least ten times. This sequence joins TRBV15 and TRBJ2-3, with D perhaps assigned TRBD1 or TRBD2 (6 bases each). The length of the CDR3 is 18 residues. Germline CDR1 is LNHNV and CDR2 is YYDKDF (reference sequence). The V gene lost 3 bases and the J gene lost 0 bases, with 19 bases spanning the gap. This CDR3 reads CATSSPRGRGASTDTQYF. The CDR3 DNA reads TGTGCCACCAGCAGTCCCAGAGGAAGGGGGGCCAGCACAGATACGCAGTATTTT.

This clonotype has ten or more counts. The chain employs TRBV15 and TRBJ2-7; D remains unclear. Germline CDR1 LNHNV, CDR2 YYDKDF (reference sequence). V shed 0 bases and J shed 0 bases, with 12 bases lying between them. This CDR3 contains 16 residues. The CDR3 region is CATSRDLAATSYEQYF. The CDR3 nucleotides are TGTGCCACCAGCAGAGATTTAGCAGCCACCTCCTACGAGCAGTACTTC.

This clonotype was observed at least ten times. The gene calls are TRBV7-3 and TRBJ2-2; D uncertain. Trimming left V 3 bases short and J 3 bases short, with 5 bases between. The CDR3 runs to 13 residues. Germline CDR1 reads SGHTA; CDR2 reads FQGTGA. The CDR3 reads CASSFTDTGELFF. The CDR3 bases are TGTGCCAGCAGCTTCACCGACACCGGGGAGCTGTTTTTT.

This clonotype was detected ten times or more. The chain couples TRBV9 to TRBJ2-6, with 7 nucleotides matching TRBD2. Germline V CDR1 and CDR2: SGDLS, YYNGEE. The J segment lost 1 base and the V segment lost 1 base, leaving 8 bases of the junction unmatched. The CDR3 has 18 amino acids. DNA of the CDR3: TGTGCCAGCAGCGTAAGAGGCGGGAGATCTTCTGGGGCCAACGTCCTGACTTTC. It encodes CASSVRGGRSSGANVLTF. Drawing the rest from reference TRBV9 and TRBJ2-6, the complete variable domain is DSGVTQTPKHLITATGQRVTLRCSPRSGDLSVYWYQQSLDQGLQFLIQYYNGEERAKGNILERFSAQQFPDLHSELNLSSLELGDSALYFCASSVRGGRSSGANVLTFGAGSRLTVL.

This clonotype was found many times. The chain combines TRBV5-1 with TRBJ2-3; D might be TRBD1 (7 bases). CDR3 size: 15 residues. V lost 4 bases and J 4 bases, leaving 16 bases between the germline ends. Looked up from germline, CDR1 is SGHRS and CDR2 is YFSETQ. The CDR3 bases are TGCGCCAGCAGCCCGACAGGGACTGTCGCAGATACGCAGTATTTT. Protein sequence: CASSPTGTVADTQYF.

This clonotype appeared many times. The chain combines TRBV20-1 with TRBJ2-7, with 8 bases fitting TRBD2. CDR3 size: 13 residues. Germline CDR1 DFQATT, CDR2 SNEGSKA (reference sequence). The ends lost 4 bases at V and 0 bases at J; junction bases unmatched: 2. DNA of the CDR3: TGCAGTGCTACCGCGGGGGGCTCCTACGAGCAGTACTTC. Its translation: CSATAGGSYEQYF.